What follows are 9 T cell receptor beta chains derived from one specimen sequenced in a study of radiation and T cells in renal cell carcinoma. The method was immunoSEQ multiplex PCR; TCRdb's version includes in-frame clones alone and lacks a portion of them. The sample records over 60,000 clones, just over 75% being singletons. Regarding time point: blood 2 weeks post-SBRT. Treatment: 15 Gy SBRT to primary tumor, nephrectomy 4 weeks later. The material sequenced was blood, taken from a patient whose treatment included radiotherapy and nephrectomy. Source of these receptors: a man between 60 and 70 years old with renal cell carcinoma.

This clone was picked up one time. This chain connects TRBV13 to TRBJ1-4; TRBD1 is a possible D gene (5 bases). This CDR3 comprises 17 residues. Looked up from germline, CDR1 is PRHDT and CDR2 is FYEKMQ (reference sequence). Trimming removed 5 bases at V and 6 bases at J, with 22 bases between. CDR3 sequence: CASSQGPYGHGHEKLFF. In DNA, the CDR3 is TGTGCCAGCAGCCAAGGGCCATACGGACATGGGCATGAAAAACTGTTTTTT.

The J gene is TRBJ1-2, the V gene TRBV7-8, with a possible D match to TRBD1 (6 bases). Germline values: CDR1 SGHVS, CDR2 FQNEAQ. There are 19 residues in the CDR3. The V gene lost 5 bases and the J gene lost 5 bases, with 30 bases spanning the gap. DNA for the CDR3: TGTGCCAGCAGCCTAAACCCCATAACGACTACAGGGCGACGTTATGGCTACACCTTC. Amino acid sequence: CASSLNPITTTGRRYGYTF.

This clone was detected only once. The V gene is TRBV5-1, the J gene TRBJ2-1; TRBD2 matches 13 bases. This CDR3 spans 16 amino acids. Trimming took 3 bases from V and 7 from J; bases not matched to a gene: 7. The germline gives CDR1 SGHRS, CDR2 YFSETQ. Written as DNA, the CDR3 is TGCGCCAGCAGCTCACTAGCGGGAGGGCGCTATAATGAGCAGTTCTTC. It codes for CASSSLAGGRYNEQFF.

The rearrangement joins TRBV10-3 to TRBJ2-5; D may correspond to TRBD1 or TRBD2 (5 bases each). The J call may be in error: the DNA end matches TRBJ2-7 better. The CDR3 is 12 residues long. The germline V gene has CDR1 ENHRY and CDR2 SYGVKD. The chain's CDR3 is CAIRRDDYEQYF. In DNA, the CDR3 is TGTGCCATCAGGAGGGACGATTACGAGCAGTACTTC.

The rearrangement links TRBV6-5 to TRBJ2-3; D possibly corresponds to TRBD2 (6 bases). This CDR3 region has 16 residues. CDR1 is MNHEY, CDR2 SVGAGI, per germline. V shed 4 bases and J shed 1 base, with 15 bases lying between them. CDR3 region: CASSLNFGGGTDTQYF. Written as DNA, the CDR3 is TGTGCCAGCAGTTTAAATTTTGGAGGGGGCACAGATACGCAGTATTTT.

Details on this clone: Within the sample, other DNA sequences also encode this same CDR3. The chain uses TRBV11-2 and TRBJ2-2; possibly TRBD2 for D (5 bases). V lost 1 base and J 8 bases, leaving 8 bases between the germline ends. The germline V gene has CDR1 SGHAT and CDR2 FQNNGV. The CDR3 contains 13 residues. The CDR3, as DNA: TGTGCCAGCAGCTTAGCTGGAGGAGGGGAGCTGTTTTTT. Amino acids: CASSLAGGGELFF. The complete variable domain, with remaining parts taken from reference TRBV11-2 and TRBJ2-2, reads EAGVAQSPRYKIIEKRQSVAFWCNPISGHATLYWYQQILGQGPKLLIQFQNNGVVDDSQLPKDRFSAERLKGVDSTLKIQPAKLEDSAVYLCASSLAGGGELFFGEGSRLTVL.

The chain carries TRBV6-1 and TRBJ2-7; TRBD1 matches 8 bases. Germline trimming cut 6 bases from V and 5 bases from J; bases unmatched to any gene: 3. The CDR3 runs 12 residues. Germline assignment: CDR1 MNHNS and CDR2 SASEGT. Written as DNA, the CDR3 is TGTGCCAGCAGGACAGGGGCCAACGAGCAGTACGTC. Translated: CASRTGANEQYV.

CDR3 region: CASSMTNRDSKYNEQFF. The CDR3 nucleotides read TGTGCCAGCAGTATGACGAACCGGGACAGTAAATACAATGAGCAGTTCTTC. This rearrangement joins TRBV2 to TRBJ2-1; 7 bases are shared with TRBD1. Germline loops: CDR1 SNHLY, CDR2 FYNNEI. CDR3 length equals 17 residues. The junction had 14 bases not matched to a gene; V was cut back by 5 bases and J by 4 bases. The full variable domain, rest sourced from reference TRBV2 and TRBJ2-1, is EPEVTQTPSHQVTQMGQEVILRCVPISNHLYFYWYRQILGQKVEFLVSFYNNEISEKSEIFDDQFSVERPDGSNFTLKIRSTKLEDSAMYFCASSMTNRDSKYNEQFFGPGTRLTVL.

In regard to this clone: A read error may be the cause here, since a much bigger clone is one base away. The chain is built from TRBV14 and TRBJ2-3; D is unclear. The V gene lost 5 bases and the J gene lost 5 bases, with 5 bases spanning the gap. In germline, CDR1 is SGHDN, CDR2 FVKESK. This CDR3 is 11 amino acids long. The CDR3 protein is CASSNKDTQYF. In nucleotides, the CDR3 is TGTGCCAGCAGCAACAAAGATACGCAGTATTTT.